This T cell receptor (beta chain) was observed in a study of T cell responses to AZD1222 COVID-19 vaccine. Study-level findings and limits: Spike-wide vaccine-associated CD4 TCRs dominated at 160-218 and 743-854.

Combined were second doses at about 4 or about 12 weeks. Concerning this clone itself: Its target is unknown.

The V end lost 5 bases, the J end lost 8 bases, and 15 bases lay between the germline ends. Germline V gene lookup returns CDR1 SNHLY and CDR2 FYNNEI. The CDR3 contains 13 residues. Some clones are missing from TCRdb's copy, which holds only in-frame ones; the method was immunoSEQ multiplex PCR. The profile shows 90,000 to 120,000 clones, about 85% of them singletons. The TCR originated in an adult who received the AZD1222 COVID-19 vaccine. The source was peripheral blood, collected 28 days after the second AZD1222 dose. The chain carries TRBV2 and TRBJ1-1; a weak D match, TRBD1 (6 bases). The CDR3 nucleotides are TGTGCCAGCAGTCAGAGCCACAGGGAAGAAGCTTTCTTT. Protein product: CASSQSHREEAFF.